These 27 T cell receptor beta chains share one sample of origin, sequenced in a study of blood T cells in healthy people across ages. The second PCR ran roughly 7 to 12 cycles with a sample-barcoded 5' primer and J-beta primers. TCRdb processed the 5' RACE reads anew with MiXCR; each CDR3 protein has one entry. Here the sample spans roughly 1.5 million distinct CDR3 sequences, approximately 42% being singletons. Source material: blood. The receptors come from a woman younger than 35 in good health.

The chain joins TRBV10-3 to TRBJ2-3, with a possible D match to TRBD2 (5 bases). The germline gives CDR1 ENHRY, CDR2 SYGVKD. Between the trimmed V and J ends, which lost 4 bases and 3 bases, there was a span of 11 bases. This CDR3 is 14 amino acids long. CDR3 protein: CAISVRVTTDTQYF. In nucleotides, the CDR3 is TGTGCCATCAGTGTGCGGGTCACGACAGATACGCAGTATTTT.

A word on this clonotype: The CDR3 end shows no conserved phenylalanine or tryptophan, and so a read error is likely. This chain uses TRBV7-2 with TRBJ1-2, with D possibly matching TRBD1 (5 bases). The CDR3 covers 14 residues. The germline V and J ends were trimmed by 6 bases and 4 bases, with 15 bases remaining between them. Germline CDR1 SGHTA, CDR2 FQGNSA. The CDR3 DNA reads as TGTGCCAGCAGGGCTCTCCAGGGTAGCTATGGCTACACCTTA. It translates to CASRALQGSYGYTL.

V usage is TRBV4-1 and J usage is TRBJ2-1, with a tentative D call TRBD2 (6 bases). Trimming shortened V by 0 bases and J by 8 bases, and 26 bases separated the two germline ends. The CDR3 loop spans 19 amino acids. Germline V CDR1 and CDR2: MGHRA, YSYEKL. The CDR3 DNA sequence: TGCGCCAGCAGCCAAGAGTGGTCTAGCGCAATAACGGATATCGATGAGCAGTTCTTC. It codes for CASSQEWSSAITDIDEQFF.

This clonotype came up a few times. The chain couples TRBV29-1 to TRBJ2-7; 8 bases match TRBD1. With V trimmed by 7 bases and J by 7 bases, 6 bases remained unmatched. This CDR3 is 11 amino acids long. The germline CDR1 and CDR2 sequences are SQVTM and ANQGSEA. As DNA, the CDR3 is TGCAGCGCAGGGACAGGTCAAGAGCAGTACTTC. Translated, it gives CSAGTGQEQYF.

This chain links TRBV20-1 with TRBJ2-7; no clear D gene. The CDR3 is 11 amino acids. Trimming took 7 bases from V and 5 from J, leaving 12 bases between them. The V gene's germline CDR1 is DFQATT and CDR2 SNEGSKA (reference sequence). The CDR3 loop is CSGLYSNEQYF. CDR3 in DNA: TGCAGTGGGCTATACTCGAACGAGCAGTACTTC.

The CDR3 reads CASSYSPSAGTEQFF. CDR3 coding DNA: TGTGCCAGCAGTTACTCTCCCTCGGCGGGGACTGAGCAGTTCTTC. The genes are TRBV6-5 and TRBJ2-1; possible D gene TRBD2, 6 bases. Trimming shortened V by 0 bases and J by 9 bases, and 15 bases separated the two germline ends. Germline assignment: CDR1 MNHEY and CDR2 SVGAGI. The CDR3 totals 15 residues.

This chain connects TRBV10-3 to TRBJ2-1; 9 nucleotides match TRBD2. Germline-derived CDR1 and CDR2 are ENHRY and SYGVKD. The CDR3 totals 15 residues. Trimming at V came to 3 bases and at J to 6 bases, leaving 6 bases not matched to a gene. As DNA, the CDR3 is TGTGCCATCAGTGACCCGGGACTAGCAGCCAATGAGCAGTTCTTC. As protein: CAISDPGLAANEQFF.

The V and J genes are TRBV10-3 and TRBJ2-5; D may be TRBD2 (5 bases). CDR1 and CDR2 (germline): ENHRY, SYGVKD. The CDR3 length is 12 residues. Trimming pared 4 bases from V and 7 bases from J, leaving 10 bases between. The CDR3 here is CAISGIEGTQYF. The DNA for the CDR3 is TGTGCCATCAGTGGGATAGAGGGGACCCAGTACTTC.

The V call is TRBV9, the J call TRBJ1-2, with 9 bases fitting TRBD1. The CDR3 runs to 14 residues. Germline assignment: CDR1 SGDLS and CDR2 YYNGEE. The junction had 4 bases not matched to a gene; V was cut back by 4 bases and J by 3 bases. In DNA, the CDR3 is TGTGCCAGCAGCCCGTGGGACAGGGACTATGGCTACACCTTC. Translated, it gives CASSPWDRDYGYTF.

The V gene is TRBV21-1, the J gene TRBJ2-1; the D segment call TRBD1 is taken from the table without a DNA check. TRBV21-1 is labeled a pseudogene. The CDR3 has 13 residues. CDR3: CASSKQGANEQFF. Written as DNA, the CDR3 is TGTGCCAGCAGCAAACAGGGGGCAAATGAGCAGTTCTTC.

This clonotype occurred a few times. The genes are TRBV5-5 and TRBJ2-3, with D uncertain. The ends were cut back, 1 base at V and 0 bases at J, with 15 bases in the middle. The CDR3 length is 17 residues. The V gene's germline CDR1 is SGHKS and CDR2 YYEKEE (reference sequence). CDR3 region: CASSLSPILRSTDTQYF. The CDR3 nucleotides are TGTGCCAGCAGCTTGAGTCCGATCCTTCGTAGCACAGATACGCAGTATTTT.

The chain joins TRBV4-3 to TRBJ2-5; no clear D gene. Germline CDR1 and CDR2: LGHNA and YSLEER. The ends were cut back, 0 bases at V and 1 base at J, with 6 bases in the middle. This CDR3 is built from 14 residues. This chain's CDR3 is CASSQDVSQETQYF. As DNA, the CDR3 is TGCGCCAGCAGCCAAGATGTCAGCCAAGAGACCCAGTACTTC.

The V call is TRBV5-6, the J call TRBJ1-3; no reliable D call. The CDR3 sequence is 15 residues long. The V end lost 1 base, the J end lost 4 bases, and 12 bases lay between the germline ends. Germline CDR1 reads SGHDT; CDR2 reads YYEEEE. DNA of the CDR3: TGTGCCAGCAGCTTGCTTTCTTCTTTCGGAAACACCATATATTTT. Residues: CASSLLSSFGNTIYF.

The chain has TRBV15 and TRBJ2-5, with D perhaps matching TRBD1 (6 bases). Germline V gives CDR1 LNHNV, CDR2 YYDKDF (reference sequence). Trimming left V 5 bases short and J 4 bases short, with 11 bases between. The CDR3 totals 13 residues. For the CDR3, the DNA is TGTGCCACCAGCGGAGGACAGAGAGAGACCCAGTACTTC. Amino acid sequence: CATSGGQRETQYF. The entire variable domain, with the rest obtained from reference TRBV15 and TRBJ2-5, is as follows: DAMVIQNPRYQVTQFGKPVTLSCSQTLNHNVMYWYQQKSSQAPKLLFHYYDKDFNNEADTPDNFQSRRPNTSFCFLDIRSPGLGDTAMYLCATSGGQRETQYFGPGTRLLVL.

The rearrangement uses TRBV7-2 and TRBJ2-5; 8 bases align to TRBD2. Germline V CDR1 and CDR2: SGHTA, FQGNSA. The CDR3 extends over 17 amino acids. V shed 8 bases and J 2 bases; nucleotides not matched to a gene: 16. In DNA form, the CDR3 reads TGTGCCAGCGTTCAGGGACTAGTGGGAGGGTATCAAGAGACCCAGTACTTC. It is translated as CASVQGLVGGYQETQYF.

This chain links TRBV25-1 with TRBJ1-6; TRBD1 matches 8 bases. Germline V gene lookup returns CDR1 MGHDK and CDR2 SYGVNS. The CDR3 has 16 amino acids. Trimming took 4 bases from V and 9 from J; bases not matched to a gene: 11. The CDR3 loop is CASSALPRGRFSPLHF. The CDR3 DNA sequence: TGTGCCAGCAGTGCCCTCCCCAGGGGGCGGTTTTCACCCCTCCACTTT.

The J gene is TRBJ2-7, the V gene TRBV4-1; no clear D. Germline V gives CDR1 MGHRA, CDR2 YSYEKL. The CDR3 is made up of 14 amino acids. V dropped 3 bases and J dropped 1 base, with 10 bases sitting between them. The CDR3 nucleotides read TGCGCCAGCAGCCAGTCTCGGAGTTCCTACGAGCAGTACTTC. This sequence encodes CASSQSRSSYEQYF.

V and J are TRBV7-3 and TRBJ2-5, with 8 nucleotides matching TRBD2. CDR3 length: 19 residues. V gave up 0 bases and J gave up 11 bases; unmatched junction bases: 23. Germline CDR1 reads SGHTA; CDR2 reads FQGTGA. CDR3 loop: CASSLTLTRGTSGHNEQYF. The CDR3 DNA reads TGTGCCAGCAGCTTAACGTTAACTCGCGGAACTAGCGGACACAATGAGCAGTACTTC.

This clonotype was counted once. The chain combines TRBV29-1 with TRBJ1-1, with D maybe TRBD1 (5 bases). Germline lookup yields CDR1 SQVTM and CDR2 ANQGSEA. The CDR3 extends over 14 amino acids. Deletions cut 2 bases from V and 1 base from J, with 11 bases between. CDR3 nucleotides: TGCAGCGTTGAACCCCAGCAGGGGAACACTGAAGCTTTCTTT. Its protein product is CSVEPQQGNTEAFF.

The sample holds a few counts of this clonotype. The J gene is TRBJ2-2, the V gene TRBV28; tentatively, D is TRBD1 or TRBD2 (5 bases each). The germline gives CDR1 MDHEN, CDR2 SYDVKM. With 8 bases removed from V and 2 bases from J, the gap between germline ends came to 18 bases. There are 16 residues in the CDR3. CDR3 in amino acids: CASGSLGEINTGELFF. The CDR3 DNA sequence: TGTGCCAGCGGTAGTTTGGGGGAGATTAACACCGGGGAGCTGTTTTTT.

This chain joins TRBV27 and TRBJ2-1; no definite D call. CDR1 is MNHEY, CDR2 SMNVEV, per germline (reference sequence). CDR3 length: 16 amino acids. Between the trimmed V and J ends, which lost 1 base and 5 bases, there was a span of 15 bases. CDR3 sequence (DNA): TGTGCCAGCAGTTTATTAGCCCCGAGCCCTAACAATGAGCAGTTCTTC. Translated: CASSLLAPSPNNEQFF.

V usage is TRBV20-1 and J usage is TRBJ2-1; D is perhaps TRBD2 (5 bases). This CDR3 has 15 residues. V gave up 2 bases and J gave up 2 bases, with 13 bases separating them. Looked up from germline, CDR1 is DFQATT and CDR2 is SNEGSKA (reference sequence). The CDR3: CSARIRPSTYNEQFF. The CDR3 region has the DNA TGCAGTGCTAGAATACGGCCTAGCACCTACAATGAGCAGTTCTTC.

This clonotype was picked up a small number of times. The J gene is TRBJ2-5, the V gene TRBV5-1; TRBD2 is a possible D gene (5 bases). Trimming stripped 5 bases from V and 11 bases from J, with 25 bases between. Per the germline V gene, CDR1 is SGHRS and CDR2 is YFSETQ. The CDR3 is 15 amino acids. CDR3 loop: CASSSSGETYNEQYF. CDR3 coding DNA: TGCGCCAGCAGTTCGAGCGGTGAAACCTACAATGAGCAGTACTTC.

V and J are TRBV30 and TRBJ2-1; D call uncertain. Trimming pared 0 bases from V and 9 bases from J, leaving 9 bases between. CDR1 GTSNPN and CDR2 SVGIG come from the germline V gene (reference sequence). The length of the CDR3 is 12 residues. The CDR3 bases are TGTGCCTGGAGTGTTATTAGCTTTGAGCAGTTCTTC. Encoded protein: CAWSVISFEQFF.

A few counts support this clonotype. The rearrangement links TRBV19 to TRBJ2-1; D uncertain. CDR1 is LNHDA and CDR2 is SQIVND in the germline V gene (reference sequence). The CDR3 contains 14 residues. Trimming removed 3 bases at V and 9 bases at J, with 15 bases between. The CDR3 protein is CASSIPPWVGEQFF. DNA for the CDR3: TGTGCCAGTAGTATCCCCCCCTGGGTGGGTGAGCAGTTCTTC.

This clonotype occurred a few times. The rearrangement joins TRBV4-1 to TRBJ2-1, with 7 bases identical to TRBD2. The CDR3 has 16 amino acids. Trimming cost V 0 bases and J 5 bases; bases outside gene matches: 7. CDR1 and CDR2 (germline): MGHRA, YSYEKL. This chain's CDR3 is CASSQDRASGHNEQFF. The CDR3 DNA is TGCGCCAGCAGCCAAGACAGGGCTAGCGGCCACAATGAGCAGTTCTTC.

The J gene is TRBJ2-1, the V gene TRBV7-3; 9 bases are shared with TRBD1. CDR1 is SGHTA, CDR2 FQGTGA, per germline. After removal of 0 bases from V and 5 bases from J, the junction contained 2 bases not matched to a gene. CDR3 length: 15 amino acids. The DNA for the CDR3 is TGTGCCAGCAGCTTAACCGGGACAGGGAACAATGAGCAGTTCTTC. Translated, it gives CASSLTGTGNNEQFF.